Below, 5 T cell receptor beta chains from the same sample are listed, as sequenced in a study of spatial heterogeneity in lung cancer. General study findings and limits: Expanded alpha and beta TCR counts within tumors tracked tumor mutation counts.

Sample time point: sample taken at primary tumor resection. TCRdb used MiXCR to reprocess the 5' RACE reads, holding one entry per CDR3 protein. The table lists roughly 8,800 distinct CDR3 sequences, roughly 4.7% of them singletons. No cognate antigen is known for these TCRs. The source material was lung tumor tissue, sampled at surgery. The receptors were gathered from a female donor with early-stage non-small cell lung cancer.

This clonotype was found a few times. The gene calls are TRBV6-2 or TRBV6-3 and TRBJ2-1; the D gene is possibly TRBD2 (6 bases). This CDR3 spans 14 amino acids. Looked up from germline, CDR1 is MNHEY and CDR2 is SVGEGT. V gave up 9 bases and J gave up 8 bases, with 20 bases separating them. The CDR3 nucleotides are TGTGCCAGTGGACATCGGGAGACTCGAGATGAGCAGTTCTTC. Translated, it gives CASGHRETRDEQFF.

This clonotype is deemed medium-sized (0.01 to 0.1%). This chain uses TRBV6-1 with TRBJ2-1; D is unclear. The V and J ends lost 3 bases and 4 bases respectively, with 10 bases between them. The CDR3 runs to 14 residues. Per germline, CDR1 MNHNS and CDR2 SASEGT. Here the CDR3 DNA reads TGTGCCAGCAGTGAGACATGGGATTACAATGAGCAGTTCTTC. Amino acids: CASSETWDYNEQFF.

Ten or more counts support this clonotype. The genes are TRBV19 and TRBJ2-1; D possibly corresponds to TRBD2 (5 bases). Germline V CDR1 and CDR2: LNHDA, SQIVND (reference sequence). The CDR3 loop spans 15 amino acids. With 4 bases removed from V and 7 bases from J, the gap between germline ends came to 17 bases. The CDR3 loop reads CASSTLAPGANEQFF. The DNA of the CDR3 is TGTGCCAGTAGTACGCTAGCCCCCGGTGCGAATGAGCAGTTCTTC. Full variable domain (remainder filled in from reference TRBV19 and TRBJ2-1): DGGITQSPKYLFRKEGQNVTLSCEQNLNHDAMYWYRQDPGQGLRLIYYSQIVNDFQKGDIAEGYSVSREKKESFPLTVTSAQKNPTAFYLCASSTLAPGANEQFFGPGTRLTVL.

This clonotype was observed at least ten times. This chain joins TRBV7-2 and TRBJ2-1, with a tentative D call TRBD1 (5 bases). Deletions cut 7 bases from V and 0 bases from J, with 10 bases between. This CDR3 spans 14 amino acids. The germline CDR1 and CDR2 sequences are SGHTA and FQGNSA. CDR3 DNA: TGTGCCAGCACCCGGACAAGCTCCTACAATGAGCAGTTCTTC. Its translation: CASTRTSSYNEQFF.

By share of the sample, this clonotype is medium-sized (0.01 to 0.1%). V gene TRBV12-3 or TRBV12-4 combines with J gene TRBJ1-4; tentative D call: TRBD1 (5 bases). The ends were cut back, 5 bases at V and 7 bases at J, with 14 bases in the middle. This CDR3 spans 14 amino acids. The CDR3 nucleotides read TGTGCCAGCAGTCCCGGAAGGGGCGGTGAAAAACTGTTTTTT. Translated, it gives CASSPGRGGEKLFF.